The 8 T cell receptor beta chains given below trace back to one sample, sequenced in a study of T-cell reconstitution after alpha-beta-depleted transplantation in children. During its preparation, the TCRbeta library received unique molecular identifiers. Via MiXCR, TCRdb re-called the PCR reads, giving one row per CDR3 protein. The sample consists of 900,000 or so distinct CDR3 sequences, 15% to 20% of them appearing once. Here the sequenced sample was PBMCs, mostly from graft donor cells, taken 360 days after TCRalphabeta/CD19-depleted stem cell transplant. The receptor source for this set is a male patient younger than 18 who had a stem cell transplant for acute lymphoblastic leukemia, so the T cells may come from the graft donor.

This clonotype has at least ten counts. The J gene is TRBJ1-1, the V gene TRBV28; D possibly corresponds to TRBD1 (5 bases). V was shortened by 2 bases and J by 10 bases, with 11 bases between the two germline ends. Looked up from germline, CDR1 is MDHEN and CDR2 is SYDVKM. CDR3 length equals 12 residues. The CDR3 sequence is CASSLGGGGAFF. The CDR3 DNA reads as TGTGCCAGCAGTTTAGGGGGGGGTGGAGCTTTCTTT.

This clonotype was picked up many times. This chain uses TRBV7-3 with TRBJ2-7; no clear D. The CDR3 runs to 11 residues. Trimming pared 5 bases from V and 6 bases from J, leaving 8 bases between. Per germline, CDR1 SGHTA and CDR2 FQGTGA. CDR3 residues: CASSVTLEQYF. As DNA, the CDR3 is TGTGCCAGCAGCGTGACTCTCGAGCAGTACTTC.

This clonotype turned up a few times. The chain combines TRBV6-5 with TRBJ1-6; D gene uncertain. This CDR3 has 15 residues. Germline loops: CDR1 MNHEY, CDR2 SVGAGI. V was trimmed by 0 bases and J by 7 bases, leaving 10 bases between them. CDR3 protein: CASSYSPEYNSPLHF. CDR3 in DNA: TGTGCCAGCAGTTACTCCCCGGAGTACAATTCACCCCTCCACTTT.

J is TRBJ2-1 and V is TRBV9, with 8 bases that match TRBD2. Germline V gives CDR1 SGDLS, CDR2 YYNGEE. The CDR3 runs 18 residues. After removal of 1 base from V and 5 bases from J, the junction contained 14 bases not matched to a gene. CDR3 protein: CASSVSSGGRFFHNEQFF. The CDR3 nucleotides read TGTGCCAGCAGCGTATCTTCGGGCGGGAGGTTCTTCCACAATGAGCAGTTCTTC.

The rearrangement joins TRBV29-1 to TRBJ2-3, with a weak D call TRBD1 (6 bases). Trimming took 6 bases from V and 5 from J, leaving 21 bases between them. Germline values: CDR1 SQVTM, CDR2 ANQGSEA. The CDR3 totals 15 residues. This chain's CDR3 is CSVMGAVLIQDTQYF. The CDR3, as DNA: TGCAGCGTCATGGGGGCTGTGCTTATTCAAGATACGCAGTATTTT.

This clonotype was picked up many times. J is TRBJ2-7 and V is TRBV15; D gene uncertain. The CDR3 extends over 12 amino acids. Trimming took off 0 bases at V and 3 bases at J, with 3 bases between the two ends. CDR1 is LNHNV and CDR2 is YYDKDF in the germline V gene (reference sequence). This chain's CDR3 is CATSREGYEQYF. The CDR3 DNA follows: TGTGCCACCAGCAGAGAAGGCTACGAGCAGTACTTC.

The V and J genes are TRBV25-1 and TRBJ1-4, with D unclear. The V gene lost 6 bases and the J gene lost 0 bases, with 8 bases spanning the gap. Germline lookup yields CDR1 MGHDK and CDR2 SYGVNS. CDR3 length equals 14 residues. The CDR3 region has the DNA TGTGCCAGCAGACCTTGGACAACTAATGAAAAACTGTTTTTT. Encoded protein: CASRPWTTNEKLFF.

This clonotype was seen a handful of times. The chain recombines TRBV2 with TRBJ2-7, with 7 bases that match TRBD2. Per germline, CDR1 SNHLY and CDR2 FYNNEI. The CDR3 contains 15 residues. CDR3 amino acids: CANLVAGDIFYEQYF. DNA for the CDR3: TGTGCGAACCTAGTGGCGGGAGACATCTTCTACGAGCAGTACTTC.